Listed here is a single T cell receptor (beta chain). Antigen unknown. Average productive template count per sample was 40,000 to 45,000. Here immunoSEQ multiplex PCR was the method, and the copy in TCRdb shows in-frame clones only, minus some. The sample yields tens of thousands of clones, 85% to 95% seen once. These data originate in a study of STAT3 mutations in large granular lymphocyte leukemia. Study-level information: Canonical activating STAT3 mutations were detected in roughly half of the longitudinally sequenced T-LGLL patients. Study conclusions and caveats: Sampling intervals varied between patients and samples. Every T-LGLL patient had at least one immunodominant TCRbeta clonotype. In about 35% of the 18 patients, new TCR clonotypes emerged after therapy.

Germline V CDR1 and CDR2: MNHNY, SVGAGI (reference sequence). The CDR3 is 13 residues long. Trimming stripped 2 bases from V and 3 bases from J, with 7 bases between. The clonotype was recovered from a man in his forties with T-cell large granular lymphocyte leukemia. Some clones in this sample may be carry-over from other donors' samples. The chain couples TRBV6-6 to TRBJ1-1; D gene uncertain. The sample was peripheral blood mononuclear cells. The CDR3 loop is CASSYEDYTEAFF. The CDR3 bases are TGTGCCAGCAGTTACGAGGATTACACTGAAGCTTTCTTT.